These 26 T cell receptor beta chains originate from one sample sequenced in a study of CD8+CD57+ T cells in acquired aplastic anemia. Patients chosen for sequencing had CD8+CD57+ cells that had expanded, as shown by flow cytometry. Researchers used genomic DNA as the template to profile TCR beta VDJ and CDR3. From the reads, TCRdb called clonotypes with MiXCR, one entry per CDR3 protein. The repertoire holds 150,000 to 200,000 distinct CDR3 sequences, with 71% as singletons. The sample was sorted CD4+, CD8+, or CD8+CD57+ T cells (not recorded which) from PBMCs. These TCRs come from a human donor with aplastic anemia.

This clonotype showed up just once. This chain connects TRBV7-8 to TRBJ1-1; no firm D call. Germline CDR1 reads SGHVS; CDR2 reads FQNEAQ. The germline V and J ends were trimmed by 2 bases and 6 bases, with 10 bases remaining between them. The CDR3 totals 13 residues. For the CDR3, the DNA is TGTGCCAGCAGCTTAACCTTCGGATCTGAAGCTTTCTTT. Protein product: CASSLTFGSEAFF.

The chain has TRBV5-1 and TRBJ2-7, with D unresolved. The CDR3 covers 13 residues. The V and J ends lost 4 bases and 5 bases respectively, with 13 bases between them. From germline, CDR1 is SGHRS and CDR2 YFSETQ. The CDR3: CASSVAGLHEQYF. The CDR3, as DNA: TGCGCCAGCAGCGTCGCTGGGCTCCACGAGCAGTACTTC. The variable domain in full, with the rest retrieved from reference TRBV5-1 and TRBJ2-7, is KAGVTQTPRYLIKTRGQQVTLSCSPISGHRSVSWYQQTPGQGLQFLFEYFSETQRNKGNFPGRFSGRQFSNSRSEMNVSTLELGDSALYLCASSVAGLHEQYFGPGTRLTVT.

J is TRBJ2-5 and V is TRBV20-1; 12 bases map to TRBD2. V gave up 4 bases and J gave up 2 bases; unmatched junction bases: 5. This CDR3 is built from 15 residues. The germline V gene encodes CDR1 DFQATT and CDR2 SNEGSKA (reference sequence). For the CDR3, the DNA is TGCAGTGCTACTGGGACTAGCGGGCGTCAAGAGACCCAGTACTTC. Protein product: CSATGTSGRQETQYF.

The V and J genes are TRBV7-2 and TRBJ1-2; TRBD1 matches 7 bases. This CDR3 spans 14 amino acids. Germline trimming cut 7 bases from V and 4 bases from J; bases unmatched to any gene: 9. The germline V gene encodes CDR1 SGHTA and CDR2 FQGNSA. CDR3 nucleotides: TGTGCCAGCAACAATCCGGGACAGATCTATGGCTACACCTTC. Translated: CASNNPGQIYGYTF.

The chain couples TRBV7-9 to TRBJ2-5; D is uncertain. V dropped 4 bases and J dropped 4 bases, with 13 bases sitting between them. The CDR3 totals 14 residues. Germline CDR1 is SEHNR and CDR2 is FQNEAQ (reference sequence). CDR3 bases: TGTGCCAGCAGCTCCCACATGGGTATAGAGACCCAGTACTTC. This sequence encodes CASSSHMGIETQYF.

The chain couples TRBV20-1 to TRBJ2-1; 7 positions match TRBD2. The CDR3 extends over 16 amino acids. Germline CDR1 reads DFQATT; CDR2 reads SNEGSKA (reference sequence). The trim removed 0 bases at V and 0 bases at J, leaving 5 bases unmatched. CDR3 in amino acids: CSARDGAGSSYNEQFF. DNA of the CDR3: TGCAGTGCTAGAGATGGAGCGGGGAGCTCCTACAATGAGCAGTTCTTC.

This chain connects TRBV20-1 to TRBJ2-7; D may be TRBD2 (6 bases). The CDR3 runs to 15 residues. Trimming took 3 bases from V and 0 from J, leaving 15 bases between them. The germline CDR1 and CDR2 sequences are DFQATT and SNEGSKA (reference sequence). For the CDR3, the DNA is TGCAGTGCTAGGGGGACCGGGACTCTCTCCTACGAGCAGTACTTC. This gives the protein CSARGTGTLSYEQYF.

This clonotype was seen only a few times. It is likely a read error, because the conserved phenylalanine at the end of the CDR3 is missing. J is TRBJ2-7 and V is TRBV7-2, with 8 nucleotides matching TRBD1. V trimming: 4 bases; J trimming: 0 bases; junction bases outside the gene matches: 5. Germline V gives CDR1 SGHTA, CDR2 FQGNSA. This CDR3 region has 15 residues. CDR3 amino acids: CASSSQGTGSYEQYL. The CDR3, as DNA: TGTGCCAGCAGCTCCCAAGGGACAGGCTCCTACGAGCAGTACCTC.

This clonotype was seen a handful of times. The J gene is TRBJ1-2, the V gene TRBV29-1; D not resolved. Germline V gene sequence: CDR1 SQVTM, CDR2 ANQGSEA. The length of the CDR3 is 12 residues. V dropped 4 bases and J dropped 3 bases, with 9 bases sitting between them. The CDR3 DNA follows: TGCAGCGTTGGTGGATTTGACTATGGCTACACCTTC. Its translation: CSVGGFDYGYTF. The full variable domain, rest sourced from reference TRBV29-1 and TRBJ1-2, is SAVISQKPSRDICQRGTSLTIQCQVDSQVTMMFWYRQQPGQSLTLIATANQGSEATYESGFVIDKFPISRPNLTFSTLTVSNMSPEDSSIYLCSVGGFDYGYTFGSGTRLTVV.

With respect to this clonotype: At one end the junction does not follow the germline gene, possibly because of a read error. The chain links TRBV2 to TRBJ2-3, with 8 bases identical to TRBD2. The CDR3 has 15 amino acids. The germline V gene encodes CDR1 SNHLY and CDR2 FYNNEI. The CDR3 DNA reads as TGTGCCAGCAGCTTTTGGACTAGCAGCAAAGATACGCAGTATTTT. This translates into CASSFWTSSKDTQYF.

The chain is built from TRBV5-8 and TRBJ2-7; no clear D. V dropped 1 base and J dropped 9 bases, with 11 bases sitting between them. The germline gives CDR1 SGHTS, CDR2 YDEGEE. This CDR3 contains 12 residues. Here the CDR3 reads CASSLINVGQYF. The CDR3 DNA follows: TGTGCCAGCAGCTTGATCAATGTGGGGCAGTACTTC.

The V gene is TRBV20-1, the J gene TRBJ2-1, with D unresolved. Germline assignment: CDR1 DFQATT and CDR2 SNEGSKA (reference sequence). Trimming pared 3 bases from V and 12 bases from J, leaving 9 bases between. The CDR3 has 10 amino acids. The CDR3 protein is CSASGHWQFF. Here the CDR3 DNA reads TGCAGTGCTAGCGGCCACTGGCAGTTCTTC.

This clonotype was picked up a small number of times. The chain is built from TRBV19 and TRBJ1-1; possibly TRBD1 for D (6 bases). This CDR3 is 13 amino acids long. Germline V gene lookup returns CDR1 LNHDA and CDR2 SQIVND (reference sequence). Between the trimmed V and J ends, which lost 0 bases and 6 bases, there was a span of 8 bases. This CDR3 is CASSIDWTAEAFF. CDR3 sequence (DNA): TGTGCCAGTAGTATAGATTGGACAGCTGAAGCTTTCTTT.

This sequence joins TRBV7-2 and TRBJ2-3; 7 bases match TRBD1. CDR1 and CDR2 (germline): SGHTA, FQGNSA. Trimming cost V 6 bases and J 2 bases; bases outside gene matches: 5. The CDR3 is 14 residues long. The CDR3 spells CASRVDRSTDTQYF. The CDR3, as DNA: TGTGCCAGCAGAGTGGACAGGTCCACAGATACGCAGTATTTT. The full variable domain, completed using reference TRBV7-2 and TRBJ2-3, is GAGVSQSPSNKVTEKGKDVELRCDPISGHTALYWYRQSLGQGLEFLIYFQGNSAPDKSGLPSDRFSAERTGGSVSTLTIQRTQQEDSAVYLCASRVDRSTDTQYFGPGTRLTVL.

The genes are TRBV7-9 and TRBJ1-1, with 10 bases lining up with TRBD1. The CDR3 length is 14 residues. Germline CDR1 and CDR2: SEHNR and FQNEAQ (reference sequence). J was trimmed by 5 bases and V by 4 bases; bases with no gene match: 4. CDR3 coding DNA: TGTGCCAGCAGCTCATTGGGACAGGGGACTGAAGCTTTCTTT. It encodes CASSSLGQGTEAFF.

This clonotype was found once. The V and J genes are TRBV7-9 and TRBJ1-3, with D possibly TRBD1 on 6 matching bases. The CDR3 has 13 amino acids. Germline V gene lookup returns CDR1 SEHNR and CDR2 FQNEAQ (reference sequence). V was pared by 8 bases and J by 0 bases, with 8 bases between. The CDR3 here is CASLDSSGNTIYF. CDR3 bases: TGTGCCAGCCTGGACAGCTCTGGAAACACCATATATTTT.

This clonotype appeared once. The chain links TRBV6-5 to TRBJ2-7; D not resolved. V lost 6 bases and J lost 4, with 16 bases in between. The CDR3 has 14 residues. Per germline, CDR1 MNHEY and CDR2 SVGAGI. For the CDR3, the DNA is TGTGCCAGCAGGCACGGGTCAGAGCCTTACGAGCAGTACTTC. Translating it yields CASRHGSEPYEQYF.

The chain combines TRBV24-1 with TRBJ2-6, with 7 bases lining up with TRBD1. The V and J ends lost 5 bases and 2 bases, in that order; junction bases with no gene match: 8. The CDR3 runs 17 residues. The germline gives CDR1 KGHDR, CDR2 SFDVKD. The CDR3 DNA follows: TGTGCCACCAGTGCCCACAAAGGGGGCGCTGGGGCCAACGTCCTGACTTTC. Translation gives CATSAHKGGAGANVLTF.

This rearrangement joins TRBV20-1 to TRBJ2-3, with TRBD1 matching 8 bases. Germline CDR1 and CDR2: DFQATT and SNEGSKA (reference sequence). J gave up 1 base and V 5 bases, and 5 bases lay outside the gene matches. This CDR3 contains 14 residues. This CDR3 is CSAPGQGRTDTQYF. The CDR3 bases are TGCAGTGCTCCCGGACAGGGCCGCACAGATACGCAGTATTTT.

This chain links TRBV25-1 with TRBJ2-7, with a weak D call TRBD2 (5 bases). With 4 bases removed from V and 1 base from J, the gap between germline ends came to 20 bases. CDR3 size: 17 residues. Germline values: CDR1 MGHDK, CDR2 SYGVNS. Here the CDR3 DNA reads TGTGCCAGCAGTGCCGACCCTGGAGCGGAGCGATCCTACGAGCAGTACTTC. Translating it yields CASSADPGAERSYEQYF.

This clonotype was seen a handful of times. The chain combines TRBV2 with TRBJ1-2; D ambiguous. CDR1 and CDR2 from the germline V gene are SNHLY and FYNNEI. CDR3 length equals 15 residues. V dropped 3 bases and J dropped 4 bases, with 15 bases sitting between them. CDR3 residues: CASSDGVRITYGYTF. For the CDR3, the DNA is TGTGCCAGCAGTGATGGTGTCCGAATAACCTATGGCTACACCTTC.

The chain couples TRBV6-5 to TRBJ1-1; TRBD1 might be the D (5 bases). The germline V gene has CDR1 MNHEY and CDR2 SVGAGI. With 2 bases removed from V and 3 bases from J, the gap between germline ends came to 10 bases. This CDR3 region has 14 residues. CDR3 DNA sequence: TGTGCCAGCAGTTACCCAGACAGCTACACTGAAGCTTTCTTT. The encoded protein is CASSYPDSYTEAFF.

V and J are TRBV12-3 or TRBV12-4 and TRBJ2-2; D remains unclear. The V end was cut by 2 bases, the J end by 2 bases, with 6 bases between. The CDR3 has 14 amino acids. The CDR3 protein is CASSLYRNTGELFF. DNA of the CDR3: TGTGCCAGCAGTTTATACAGAAACACCGGGGAGCTGTTTTTT.

The chain is built from TRBV20-1 and TRBJ2-1, with 11 bases fitting TRBD2. CDR3 length equals 12 residues. The ends lost 5 bases at V and 7 bases at J; junction bases unmatched: 1. CDR1 DFQATT and CDR2 SNEGSKA come from the germline V gene (reference sequence). The chain's CDR3 is CSALAGGNEQFF. In DNA form, the CDR3 reads TGCAGTGCTTTAGCGGGGGGGAATGAGCAGTTCTTC.

The chain uses TRBV7-9 and TRBJ2-1, with 7 positions matching TRBD1. CDR1 SEHNR and CDR2 FQNEAQ come from the germline V gene (reference sequence). With V trimmed by 4 bases and J by 12 bases, 12 bases remained unmatched. This CDR3 region has 14 residues. The CDR3 reads CASSSPTGSLRQFF. CDR3 nucleotide sequence: TGTGCCAGCAGCTCGCCGACAGGGAGCTTACGGCAGTTCTTC.

To note about this clonotype: A read error is likely, as this CDR3 ends without the conserved phenylalanine or tryptophan. The chain recombines TRBV10-3 with TRBJ2-1; 8 nucleotides agree with TRBD2. Germline trimming cut 0 bases from V and 5 bases from J; bases unmatched to any gene: 6. Germline V lookup: CDR1 ENHRY, CDR2 SYGVKD. CDR3 size: 16 residues. The DNA of the CDR3 is TGTGCCATCAGTGAGTCGACACTAGCGGAAGACAATGAGCAGTTCCTC. This sequence encodes CAISESTLAEDNEQFL.